Listed below are T cell receptor beta chains from one sample, sequenced in a study of cytomegalovirus exposure and HLA in healthy donors. Generated by immunoSEQ multiplex PCR, the TCRdb table keeps only in-frame clones and is missing some. The sample contains hundreds of thousands of clones, roughly 83% of which appear only once. The specimen was PBMCs. Every receptor here comes from a young woman in good health and CMV-seronegative. Each CDR3 is given with its conserved first and last residue. The order of the fields is V gene, J gene, clone size, D gene, CDR3 DNA, CDR3 protein. A D gene is named only where the DNA matches it firmly. Part of the rows lack a size; the others show once, few, many or a class for expanded clones.

v_call: TRBV2
j_call: TRBJ2-7
clone_size: .
d_call: TRBD1
cdr3_nt: TGTGCCAGCAGCAACACAGGGGGCGCTACCTACGAGCAGTACTTC
cdr3_aa: CASSNTGGATYEQYF

v_call: TRBV4-2
j_call: TRBJ1-5
clone_size: few
d_call: TRBD1
cdr3_nt: TGTGCCAGCAGCCAAGCCGGGACAGATTATCAGCCCCAGCATTTT
cdr3_aa: CASSQAGTDYQPQHF

v_call: TRBV5-1
j_call: TRBJ1-1
clone_size: once
d_call: .
cdr3_nt: TGCGCCAGCAGCTCCCCGGGCACAGGGTCTTTCTTT
cdr3_aa: CASSSPGTGSFF

v_call: TRBV11-2
j_call: TRBJ1-2
clone_size: few
d_call: .
cdr3_nt: TGTGCCAGCAGCTCTGTCCGAAGGGCGGGAAACTATGGCTACACCTTC
cdr3_aa: CASSSVRRAGNYGYTF

v_call: TRBV30
j_call: TRBJ2-1
clone_size: .
d_call: .
cdr3_nt: TGTGCCTGGAGTGTACTCACCTCGGGTGAGCAGTTCTTC
cdr3_aa: CAWSVLTSGEQFF

v_call: TRBV9
j_call: TRBJ1-2
clone_size: .
d_call: .
cdr3_nt: TGTGCCAGCAGCATGACCGTAGTCCAGGGGCGCGTAGGCTACACCTTC
cdr3_aa: CASSMTVVQGRVGYTF

v_call: TRBV29-1
j_call: TRBJ1-2
clone_size: many
d_call: TRBD1
cdr3_nt: TGCAGCGTGAGGGATACGTTGGGACAGGGGAGCTATGGCTACACCTTC
cdr3_aa: CSVRDTLGQGSYGYTF

v_call: TRBV6-4
j_call: TRBJ2-7
clone_size: .
d_call: .
cdr3_nt: TGTGCCAGCAGTGTAACAGGGGGGGACGAGCAGTACTTC
cdr3_aa: CASSVTGGDEQYF

v_call: TRBV18
j_call: TRBJ1-1
clone_size: .
d_call: TRBD1
cdr3_nt: TGTGCCAGCTCACCCACAGGGGCGAACACTGAAGCTTTCTTT
cdr3_aa: CASSPTGANTEAFF

v_call: TRBV2
j_call: TRBJ1-3
clone_size: .
d_call: TRBD1
cdr3_nt: TGTGCCAGCAGCCTTTATTCGGGACAGCTTGGAAACACCATATATTTT
cdr3_aa: CASSLYSGQLGNTIYF

v_call: TRBV28
j_call: TRBJ1-5
clone_size: .
d_call: .
cdr3_nt: TGTGCCAGCAGTTTATGGGCAGGGAAACAGCCCCAGCATTTT
cdr3_aa: CASSLWAGKQPQHF

v_call: TRBV30
j_call: TRBJ2-1
clone_size: .
d_call: TRBD2
cdr3_nt: TGTGCCTGGAGCGCCCCCGGGACTAATAAATACAATGAGCAGTTCTTC
cdr3_aa: CAWSAPGTNKYNEQFF

v_call: TRBV27
j_call: TRBJ2-1
clone_size: .
d_call: TRBD2
cdr3_nt: TGTGCCAGCCGACCCGGGACTAGCGGGACCTCGCAGTTCTTC
cdr3_aa: CASRPGTSGTSQFF

v_call: TRBV9
j_call: TRBJ1-1
clone_size: .
d_call: .
cdr3_nt: TGTGCCAGCAGCTCGGGACTCACGAACACTGAAGCTTTCTTT
cdr3_aa: CASSSGLTNTEAFF

v_call: TRBV18
j_call: TRBJ1-6
clone_size: .
d_call: .
cdr3_nt: TGTGCCAGCTCAGCAGGGGTGAATAATTCACCCCTCCACTTT
cdr3_aa: CASSAGVNNSPLHF

v_call: TRBV30
j_call: TRBJ1-6
clone_size: .
d_call: TRBD1
cdr3_nt: TGTGCCTGGAGTGGACAGGGAATAACATCCCTCCACTTT
cdr3_aa: CAWSGQGITSLHF

v_call: TRBV13
j_call: TRBJ2-1
clone_size: .
d_call: TRBD2
cdr3_nt: TGTGCCAGCAGCGCGAGGACTAGCGGGCTAGGAGATGAGCAGTTCTTC
cdr3_aa: CASSARTSGLGDEQFF

v_call: TRBV4-1
j_call: TRBJ2-7
clone_size: .
d_call: TRBD2
cdr3_nt: TGCGCCAGCAGCCTAGAGCGGGGGGCCTCCTACGAGCAGTACTTC
cdr3_aa: CASSLERGASYEQYF

v_call: TRBV18
j_call: TRBJ2-1
clone_size: .
d_call: TRBD1
cdr3_nt: TGTGCCAGCTCACCGGACAGGGGGGTCTACAATGAGCAGTTCTTC
cdr3_aa: CASSPDRGVYNEQFF

v_call: TRBV7-2
j_call: TRBJ2-7
clone_size: .
d_call: .
cdr3_nt: TGTGCCAGCAGCTTATCGGGACTTGGAGGGGGAGAGCAGTACTTC
cdr3_aa: CASSLSGLGGGEQYF

v_call: TRBV25-1
j_call: TRBJ2-5
clone_size: once
d_call: .
cdr3_nt: TGTGCCAGCAGTGAATTAGAGGGGAGAGAGACCCAGTACTTC
cdr3_aa: CASSELEGRETQYF

v_call: TRBV7-9
j_call: TRBJ1-2
clone_size: .
d_call: TRBD1
cdr3_nt: TGTGCCAGCACCGGATCCGGGACAGATAACTATGGCTACACCTTC
cdr3_aa: CASTGSGTDNYGYTF

v_call: TRBV6-5
j_call: TRBJ1-4
clone_size: .
d_call: .
cdr3_nt: TGTGCCAGCAGACCCGGGACTCTGAATGAAAAACTGTTTTTT
cdr3_aa: CASRPGTLNEKLFF

v_call: TRBV27
j_call: TRBJ2-7
clone_size: .
d_call: TRBD2
cdr3_nt: TGTGCCAGCAGTTTAGTCGCGGGGACTAGCGGGGGCCCGGGCGAGCAGTACTTC
cdr3_aa: CASSLVAGTSGGPGEQYF

v_call: TRBV19
j_call: TRBJ1-5
clone_size: .
d_call: TRBD1
cdr3_nt: TGTGCCAGTAGTATTCCGAGGGGGCTTGTCAATCAGCCCCAGCATTTT
cdr3_aa: CASSIPRGLVNQPQHF

v_call: TRBV19
j_call: TRBJ1-1
clone_size: .
d_call: TRBD1
cdr3_nt: TGTGCCAGTAGCTCCCGGGACAGGGGCATAACTGAAGCTTTCTTT
cdr3_aa: CASSSRDRGITEAFF

v_call: TRBV27
j_call: TRBJ1-1
clone_size: .
d_call: .
cdr3_nt: TGTGCCAGCAGTCCGGACAGAGACCTATTGGGCACTGAAGCTTTCTTT
cdr3_aa: CASSPDRDLLGTEAFF

v_call: TRBV5-6
j_call: TRBJ2-7
clone_size: .
d_call: .
cdr3_nt: TGTGCCAGCAGCCCGGGGGCCCTCAGCTCCTACGAGCAGTACTTC
cdr3_aa: CASSPGALSSYEQYF

v_call: TRBV15
j_call: TRBJ2-5
clone_size: .
d_call: TRBD2
cdr3_nt: TGTGCCACCAGCAGAGAGAGGGGAGGGCCGAGTCAAGAGACCCAGTACTTC
cdr3_aa: CATSRERGGPSQETQYF

v_call: TRBV6-6
j_call: TRBJ2-7
clone_size: .
d_call: .
cdr3_nt: TGTGCCAGCAGCGAGGGGGGAGGCGAGCAGTACTTC
cdr3_aa: CASSEGGGEQYF

v_call: TRBV7-3
j_call: TRBJ2-7
clone_size: .
d_call: TRBD2
cdr3_nt: TGTGCCAGCAGCTCCGTAGCGGGAGGCGAGCAGTACTTC
cdr3_aa: CASSSVAGGEQYF

v_call: TRBV18
j_call: TRBJ1-5
clone_size: .
d_call: TRBD1
cdr3_nt: TGTGCCAGCTCACGGGGGACAGGGTCGTTACAGCCCCAGCATTTT
cdr3_aa: CASSRGTGSLQPQHF

v_call: TRBV5-1
j_call: TRBJ1-5
clone_size: .
d_call: .
cdr3_nt: TGCGCCAAGAGACAGTCCAATCAGCCCCAGCATTTT
cdr3_aa: CAKRQSNQPQHF

v_call: TRBV5-6
j_call: TRBJ1-2
clone_size: .
d_call: TRBD1
cdr3_nt: TGTGCCAGCAGGCGGCCGGGACAGGGTAACTATGGCTACACCTTC
cdr3_aa: CASRRPGQGNYGYTF

v_call: TRBV18
j_call: TRBJ1-5
clone_size: few
d_call: .
cdr3_nt: TGTGCCAGCTCACCAGGGGGCCTTCAGCCCCAGCATTTT
cdr3_aa: CASSPGGLQPQHF

v_call: TRBV6-5
j_call: TRBJ1-5
clone_size: .
d_call: .
cdr3_nt: TGTGCCAGCAGTCGATCGGGTGGGCAGCCCCAGCATTTT
cdr3_aa: CASSRSGGQPQHF

v_call: TRBV9
j_call: TRBJ1-1
clone_size: once
d_call: .
cdr3_nt: TGTGCCAGCAGCGTAGGAGAGAGTAGAAACACTGAAGCTTTCTTT
cdr3_aa: CASSVGESRNTEAFF

v_call: TRBV2
j_call: TRBJ2-7
clone_size: .
d_call: TRBD1
cdr3_nt: TGTGCCAGCTATAAACAGGGGGGCGGCTCCTACGAGCAGTACTTC
cdr3_aa: CASYKQGGGSYEQYF

v_call: TRBV5-1
j_call: TRBJ2-1
clone_size: .
d_call: .
cdr3_nt: TGCGCCAGCAGTAAGTATGGGGCCGGTGAGCAGTTCTTC
cdr3_aa: CASSKYGAGEQFF

v_call: TRBV5-4
j_call: TRBJ1-1
clone_size: .
d_call: TRBD1
cdr3_nt: TGTGCCAGCAGCTCCTTGGACAGGGGCTTATACACTGAAGCTTTCTTT
cdr3_aa: CASSSLDRGLYTEAFF

v_call: TRBV6-6
j_call: TRBJ1-1
clone_size: .
d_call: .
cdr3_nt: TGTGCCAGCACTGACAGCGGGAGGTCGTCCGAGGAAGCTTTCTTT
cdr3_aa: CASTDSGRSSEEAFF

v_call: TRBV10-2
j_call: TRBJ2-7
clone_size: .
d_call: TRBD2
cdr3_nt: TGCGCCAGCAGTGGAAGCGGGAGTAACTACGAGCAGTACTTC
cdr3_aa: CASSGSGSNYEQYF

v_call: TRBV2
j_call: TRBJ2-1
clone_size: .
d_call: .
cdr3_nt: TGTGCTTCAATGAAGGGGGGTAGTATGAATGAGCAGTTCTTC
cdr3_aa: CASMKGGSMNEQFF

v_call: TRBV14
j_call: TRBJ2-7
clone_size: .
d_call: .
cdr3_nt: TGTGCCAGCAGCCAAGTCAGGTGGAACGAGCAGTACTTC
cdr3_aa: CASSQVRWNEQYF

v_call: TRBV29-1
j_call: TRBJ2-5
clone_size: .
d_call: TRBD2
cdr3_nt: TGCAGCGAAGCGGGACTAGCAGGAGAGACCCAGTACTTC
cdr3_aa: CSEAGLAGETQYF

v_call: TRBV7-8
j_call: TRBJ1-2
clone_size: .
d_call: TRBD1
cdr3_nt: TGTGCCAGCAGCTTAGGAGGGGGACAGGGAGACTATGGCTACACCTTC
cdr3_aa: CASSLGGGQGDYGYTF

v_call: TRBV29-1
j_call: TRBJ1-1
clone_size: .
d_call: .
cdr3_nt: TGCAGCGTTCGGACGGGGGCCGGGGCTTTCTTT
cdr3_aa: CSVRTGAGAFF

v_call: TRBV7-2
j_call: TRBJ2-1
clone_size: .
d_call: .
cdr3_nt: TGTGCCAGCAGCTTCAGTGGCAATGAGCAGTTCTTC
cdr3_aa: CASSFSGNEQFF